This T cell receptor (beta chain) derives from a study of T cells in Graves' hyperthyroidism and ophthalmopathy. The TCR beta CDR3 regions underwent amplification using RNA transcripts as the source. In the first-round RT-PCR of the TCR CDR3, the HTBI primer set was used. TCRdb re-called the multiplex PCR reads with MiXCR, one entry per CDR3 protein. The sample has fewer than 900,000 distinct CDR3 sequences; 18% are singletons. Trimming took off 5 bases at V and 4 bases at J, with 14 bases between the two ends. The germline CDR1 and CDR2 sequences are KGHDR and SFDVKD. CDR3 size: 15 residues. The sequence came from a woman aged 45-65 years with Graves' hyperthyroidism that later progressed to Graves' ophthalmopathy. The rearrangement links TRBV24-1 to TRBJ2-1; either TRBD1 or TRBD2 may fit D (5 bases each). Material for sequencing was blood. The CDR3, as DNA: TGTGCCACCAGTGTGAGGGGCAGTGGATACAATGAGCAGTTCTTC. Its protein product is CATSVRGSGYNEQFF.